Shown below are 28 T cell receptor beta chains from a single sample sequenced in a study. Each CDR3 protein is one row after TCRdb ran MiXCR on the 5' RACE reads. The table lists some 44,000 distinct CDR3 sequences, approximately 30% of them singletons, with approximately 4.1% in the top ten. Sequencing was carried out using tumor-infiltrating memory CD4+ T cells sorted from the breast tumor. The subset here: memory CD4+ T cells, CD4+CD45RO+CD25-. The receptors originated from a female donor with breast cancer.

The V and J genes are TRBV7-9 and TRBJ2-3, with D maybe TRBD2 (5 bases). The V gene's germline CDR1 is SEHNR and CDR2 FQNEAQ (reference sequence). The CDR3 consists of 16 residues. Deletions cut 5 bases from V and 5 bases from J, with 20 bases between. This CDR3 is CASSVGESTRGDTQYF. In nucleotides, the CDR3 is TGTGCCAGCAGCGTGGGCGAGTCCACTAGAGGAGATACGCAGTATTTT.

There are a few counts of this clonotype. This CDR3 reads CSARDPGQRNEQFF. As DNA, the CDR3 is TGCAGTGCTAGAGATCCCGGACAGCGCAATGAGCAGTTCTTC. The chain employs TRBV20-1 and TRBJ2-1, with D perhaps TRBD1 (6 bases). The CDR3 extends over 14 amino acids. Trimming removed 0 bases at V and 6 bases at J, with 12 bases between. CDR1 and CDR2 from the germline V gene are DFQATT and SNEGSKA (reference sequence).

V gene TRBV13 combines with J gene TRBJ2-1; D perhaps matches TRBD2 (6 bases). The CDR3 sequence is 14 residues long. In germline, CDR1 is PRHDT, CDR2 FYEKMQ (reference sequence). V lost 5 bases to trimming and J lost 4 bases, with 12 bases between them. The DNA for the CDR3 is TGTGCCAGCAGCGGCTCCGGGGGATACAATGAGCAGTTCTTC. This sequence encodes CASSGSGGYNEQFF.

This chain connects TRBV9 to TRBJ1-4; 7 nucleotides agree with TRBD1. The CDR3 spans 15 residues. The V gene's germline CDR1 is SGDLS and CDR2 YYNGEE. Trimming cost V 0 bases and J 7 bases; bases outside gene matches: 6. This chain's CDR3 is CASSVDRGDGEKLFF. The CDR3 DNA follows: TGTGCCAGCAGCGTAGACAGGGGAGACGGTGAAAAACTGTTTTTT.

The chain recombines TRBV18 with TRBJ2-5; D gene unclear. The germline V gene encodes CDR1 KGHSH and CDR2 LQKENI. The V gene lost 3 bases and the J gene lost 4 bases, with 6 bases spanning the gap. There are 12 residues in the CDR3. Here the CDR3 DNA reads TGTGCCAGCTCACCTATAAGAGAGACCCAGTACTTC. Protein sequence: CASSPIRETQYF.

The chain couples TRBV29-1 to TRBJ2-7; 8 nucleotides agree with TRBD1. The CDR3 is 13 residues long. The V and J ends lost 7 bases and 4 bases, in that order; junction bases with no gene match: 9. From germline, CDR1 is SQVTM and CDR2 ANQGSEA. The CDR3 is CSAGQGELYEQYF. The CDR3 DNA follows: TGCAGCGCTGGACAGGGAGAATTGTACGAGCAGTACTTC.

This clonotype showed up many times. The chain recombines TRBV7-2 with TRBJ1-5, with D tentatively TRBD1 (5 bases). This CDR3 contains 17 residues. Trimming took 3 bases from V and 0 from J, leaving 15 bases between them. Germline V gene data show CDR1 as SGHTA and CDR2 as FQGNSA. CDR3 in amino acids: CASSLGMGRNSNQPQHF. The CDR3 coding sequence is TGTGCCAGCAGCTTGGGGATGGGACGGAATAGCAATCAGCCCCAGCATTTT. Supplemented by reference TRBV7-2 and TRBJ1-5, the full variable domain reads GAGVSQSPSNKVTEKGKDVELRCDPISGHTALYWYRQSLGQGLEFLIYFQGNSAPDKSGLPSDRFSAERTGGSVSTLTIQRTQQEDSAVYLCASSLGMGRNSNQPQHFGDGTRLSIL.

J is TRBJ2-7 and V is TRBV4-1; 11 bases agree with TRBD1. CDR3 length: 16 amino acids. With V trimmed by 0 bases and J by 5 bases, 6 bases remained unmatched. Looked up from germline, CDR1 is MGHRA and CDR2 is YSYEKL. The DNA for the CDR3 is TGCGCCAGCAGCCAAGATGTGTGGGACAGGGGGAACGAGCAGTACTTC. Translated, it gives CASSQDVWDRGNEQYF.

This clonotype was seen a single time. Being one base from a much bigger clone, this may be a read error. In nucleotides, the CDR3 is TGCAGTACCCTTGTGACTAGCGGGGGTTACAATGAGCAGTTCTTC. Translated, it gives CSTLVTSGGYNEQFF. The rearrangement links TRBV20-1 to TRBJ2-1; 12 bases agree with TRBD2. This CDR3 region has 15 residues. CDR1 DFQATT and CDR2 SNEGSKA come from the germline V gene (reference sequence). V shed 8 bases, J shed 4 bases, and the junction held 9 bases outside the gene matches.

Points on this clonotype: A read error may explain this, as a much larger clone is one base away. The V call is TRBV7-9, the J call TRBJ1-1; D is undetermined. The germline V gene encodes CDR1 SEHNR and CDR2 FQNEAQ (reference sequence). CDR3 length: 15 amino acids. Trimming took 2 bases from V and 1 from J, leaving 11 bases between them. The DNA of the CDR3 is TGTGCCAGCAGCTTAACTGGACGGCCGAACACTGAAGCTTTCTTT. Translated: CASSLTGRPNTEAFF.

The gene calls are TRBV7-2 and TRBJ1-2; TRBD1 matches 7 bases. The germline V gene has CDR1 SGHTA and CDR2 FQGNSA. Trimming at V came to 5 bases and at J to 4 bases, leaving 10 bases not matched to a gene. The CDR3 consists of 15 residues. CDR3 amino acids: CASSRSTGSGYGYTF. The CDR3 coding sequence is TGTGCCAGCAGCCGATCGACAGGGTCCGGCTATGGCTACACCTTC.

The V and J genes are TRBV6-2 or TRBV6-3 and TRBJ2-7; D is ambiguous. The CDR3 runs 11 residues. Trimming removed 5 bases at V and 5 bases at J, with 7 bases between. Germline CDR1 is MNHEY and CDR2 is SVGEGT. CDR3 nucleotide sequence: TGTGCCAGCAGTCGGGCGAACGAGCAGTACTTC. Residues: CASSRANEQYF.

V usage is TRBV5-6 and J usage is TRBJ2-3, with D uncertain. Trimming removed 0 bases from V and 2 bases from J, with 1 base in between. The CDR3 loop spans 12 amino acids. Germline CDR1 reads SGHDT; CDR2 reads YYEEEE. The CDR3: CASSLVTDTQYF. DNA for the CDR3: TGTGCCAGCAGCTTGGTCACAGATACGCAGTATTTT.

The rearrangement uses TRBV4-3 and TRBJ2-1, with D possibly TRBD2 on 6 matching bases. The CDR3 is 16 amino acids. V was shortened by 0 bases and J by 5 bases, with 14 bases between the two germline ends. Germline CDR1 is LGHNA and CDR2 is YSLEER. The CDR3 region has the DNA TGCGCCAGCAGCCAAGATCGGGCTAGCGCCCACAATGAGCAGTTCTTC. Protein sequence: CASSQDRASAHNEQFF.

CDR3 sequence: CASSSSDLKIFYNEQFF. The CDR3 DNA is TGTGCCAGCAGTTCCTCGGACCTAAAAATCTTCTACAATGAGCAGTTCTTC. The chain uses TRBV12-3 or TRBV12-4 and TRBJ2-1; D is ambiguous. This CDR3 is 17 amino acids long. Deletions cut 4 bases from V and 3 bases from J, with 19 bases between.

Regarding this clonotype: A much larger clone sits a single nucleotide away, making a read error possible. The CDR3, as DNA: TGTGCCAGCAGTGAACCCATAGCTTACTTT. Encoded protein: CASSEPIAYF. The rearrangement joins TRBV6-1 to TRBJ1-1; D remains unclear. This CDR3 region has 10 residues. From germline, CDR1 is MNHNS and CDR2 SASEGT.

The table lists this clonotype with a few counts. The chain uses TRBV12-3 or TRBV12-4 and TRBJ1-1; 7 nucleotides line up with TRBD1. The CDR3 contains 14 residues. The J segment lost 1 base and the V segment lost 5 bases, leaving 4 bases of the junction unmatched. The CDR3 DNA follows: TGTGCCAGCAGTGGGACAGACAAGAACACTGAAGCTTTCTTT. It encodes CASSGTDKNTEAFF.

On this clonotype itself: The junction does not match germline at one end; this may be a read error. The chain couples TRBV5-1 to TRBJ2-7; 7 positions match TRBD1. CDR3 length: 15 amino acids. Germline loops: CDR1 SGHRS, CDR2 YFSETQ. The CDR3 is CASSLRGTASYEHYF. CDR3 coding DNA: TGCGCCAGCAGCTTGCGAGGGACAGCATCCTACGAGCACTACTTC.

Only a few counts were recorded for this clonotype. The chain combines TRBV6-2 or TRBV6-3 with TRBJ2-7; tentatively, D is TRBD2 (5 bases). This CDR3 comprises 18 residues. From germline, CDR1 is MNHEY and CDR2 SVGEGT. V gave up 4 bases and J gave up 3 bases, with 25 bases separating them. CDR3 bases: TGTGCCAGCAGTTGTGGGAGCGATTCAGTTTATTACAGCTACGAGCAGTACTTC. It yields the protein CASSCGSDSVYYSYEQYF.

CDR3 coding DNA: TGCAGTGCTAGAGTCCGCCTAGCGGGAGGCCGTGAGCAGTTCTTC. This gives the protein CSARVRLAGGREQFF. This chain connects TRBV20-1 to TRBJ2-1; TRBD2 aligns across 11 bases. Germline loops: CDR1 DFQATT, CDR2 SNEGSKA (reference sequence). The V and J ends lost 1 base and 9 bases, in that order; junction bases with no gene match: 8. The CDR3 spans 15 residues.

The chain combines TRBV7-2 with TRBJ2-1; a possible D gene is TRBD2 (5 bases). V lost 5 bases to trimming and J lost 8 bases, with 16 bases between them. Germline values: CDR1 SGHTA, CDR2 FQGNSA. The CDR3 extends over 14 amino acids. The CDR3 coding sequence is TGTGCCAGCAGCCCCGACCGAACTAGGGATGAGCAGTTCTTC. Translating gives CASSPDRTRDEQFF.

The chain uses TRBV4-1 and TRBJ2-7, with D possibly TRBD2 on 6 matching bases. The CDR3 is 18 residues long. CDR1 and CDR2 from the germline V gene are MGHRA and YSYEKL. The V and J ends lost 4 bases and 4 bases respectively, with 26 bases between them. The CDR3 sequence: CASSLHTGTSRVMYEQYF. CDR3 DNA: TGCGCCAGCAGCCTCCACACCGGGACTTCGAGGGTAATGTACGAGCAGTACTTC.

V usage is TRBV20-1 and J usage is TRBJ2-2; D not certain. Trimming took off 1 base at V and 0 bases at J, with 6 bases between the two ends. The CDR3 contains 14 residues. Germline lookup yields CDR1 DFQATT and CDR2 SNEGSKA (reference sequence). CDR3 bases: TGCAGTGCTAGAGGGACGACGAACACCGGGGAGCTGTTTTTT. Encoded protein: CSARGTTNTGELFF.

A few counts support this clonotype. V gene TRBV15 combines with J gene TRBJ1-1, with D perhaps matching TRBD1 (6 bases). The germline CDR1 and CDR2 sequences are LNHNV and YYDKDF (reference sequence). The V end lost 1 base, the J end lost 5 bases, and 11 bases lay between the germline ends. This CDR3 has 14 residues. The CDR3 DNA follows: TGTGCCACCAGCAGAGCCAGGGGTGGAACTGAAGCTTTCTTT. Translated, it gives CATSRARGGTEAFF.

The V gene is TRBV4-2, the J gene TRBJ2-5; 11 nucleotides match TRBD2. The CDR3 runs 19 residues. The germline V gene encodes CDR1 LGHNA and CDR2 YNFKEQ. The V segment lost 0 bases and the J segment 1 base; nucleotides outside the gene matches: 10. This chain's CDR3 is CASSQDAGTSGGTQETQYF. The CDR3 bases are TGTGCCAGCAGCCAAGACGCCGGGACTAGCGGTGGAACCCAAGAGACCCAGTACTTC.

Turning to this clonotype: The junction shows a germline mismatch at one end, possibly a read error. This chain links TRBV19 with TRBJ2-1, with 12 positions matching TRBD2. The CDR3 totals 17 residues. Looked up from germline, CDR1 is LNHDA and CDR2 is SQIVND (reference sequence). CDR3 nucleotides: TGTGCCTGTAGTACTCGGACTAGCGGGACCACGTACAATGAGCAGTTCTTC. This encodes CACSTRTSGTTYNEQFF.

The J gene is TRBJ1-4, the V gene TRBV9, with a possible D match to TRBD1 (5 bases). The CDR3 covers 15 residues. Germline V gene lookup returns CDR1 SGDLS and CDR2 YYNGEE. V lost 0 bases and J 8 bases, leaving 14 bases between the germline ends. The DNA of the CDR3 is TGTGCCAGCAGCGTAGACATCAGGGCAAGAGAAAAACTGTTTTTT. It yields the protein CASSVDIRAREKLFF. Full variable domain (rest looked up from reference TRBV9 and TRBJ1-4): DSGVTQTPKHLITATGQRVTLRCSPRSGDLSVYWYQQSLDQGLQFLIQYYNGEERAKGNILERFSAQQFPDLHSELNLSSLELGDSALYFCASSVDIRAREKLFFGSGTQLSVL.

The chain has TRBV6-5 and TRBJ2-1; D might be TRBD1 (6 bases). The CDR3 is made up of 16 amino acids. The germline V gene has CDR1 MNHEY and CDR2 SVGAGI. With 6 bases removed from V and 0 bases from J, the gap between germline ends came to 15 bases. This CDR3 is CASSPAQGSSYNEQFF. The CDR3 coding sequence is TGTGCCAGCAGCCCAGCACAGGGCAGCTCCTACAATGAGCAGTTCTTC.